Following are 25 T cell receptor beta chains from one sample sequenced in a study of CD8 T cells in Susac syndrome. Random-hexamer reverse transcription was applied to roughly 0.5 to 1 ug RNA. TCRdb reprocessed the immunoSEQ multiplex PCR reads with MiXCR, giving one entry per CDR3 protein. The sample has 80,000 or so distinct CDR3 sequences, 93% seen once. The sequenced sample was CD4+ T cells from PBMCs. Every receptor here comes from a human donor with Susac syndrome.

V is TRBV7-9 and J is TRBJ1-5; no clear D gene. Trimming pared 1 base from V and 2 bases from J, leaving 6 bases between. The CDR3 has 14 amino acids. Germline CDR1 reads SEHNR; CDR2 reads FQNEAQ (reference sequence). The CDR3 DNA is TGTGCCAGCAGCTTAGAAGGCCGCAATCAGCCCCAGCATTTT. It encodes CASSLEGRNQPQHF.

The CDR3 loop is CASSQEGGTDYYEQYF. DNA of the CDR3: TGCGCCAGCAGCCAAGAGGGGGGGACAGATTACTACGAGCAGTACTTC. The gene calls are TRBV4-1 and TRBJ2-7, with D perhaps given as TRBD1 or TRBD2 (7 bases each). Germline CDR1 and CDR2: MGHRA and YSYEKL. The CDR3 runs to 16 residues. Between the trimmed V and J ends, which lost 0 bases and 3 bases, there was a span of 15 bases.

The CDR3 sequence: CAWSAQGAGITEAFF. In DNA, the CDR3 is TGTGCCTGGAGTGCCCAGGGGGCGGGTATCACTGAAGCTTTCTTT. The chain links TRBV30 to TRBJ1-1; 8 bases fit TRBD1. Losses at the gene ends were 1 base for V and 4 bases for J; bases not matched to a gene: 8. Germline lookup yields CDR1 GTSNPN and CDR2 SVGIG (reference sequence). This CDR3 spans 15 amino acids.

J is TRBJ2-2 and V is TRBV2; D unclear. V was trimmed by 7 bases and J by 5 bases, leaving 11 bases between them. The length of the CDR3 is 13 residues. Germline CDR1 reads SNHLY; CDR2 reads FYNNEI. In DNA form, the CDR3 reads TGTGCCAGCAAAGGATTCCAGACCGGGGAGCTGTTTTTT. It encodes CASKGFQTGELFF.

As DNA, the CDR3 is TGTGCCAGCGTACCATCCCTAGGGGGAGTTTTCGCGGCAGATACGCAGTATTTT. Its protein is CASVPSLGGVFAADTQYF. The chain combines TRBV28 with TRBJ2-3; D perhaps matches TRBD1 (6 bases). The CDR3 runs to 18 residues. V was cut by 8 bases and J by 4 bases, with 28 bases left in between. Germline assignment: CDR1 MDHEN and CDR2 SYDVKM.

The chain uses TRBV5-4 and TRBJ2-3, with 11 bases aligning to TRBD2. V lost 3 bases, J lost 1 base, and 4 bases stayed unmatched. Germline loops: CDR1 SGHNT, CDR2 YYREEE (reference sequence). The CDR3 is made up of 16 amino acids. CDR3 coding DNA: TGTGCCAGCAGCTGGGCGGGACTAGCGGGCACAGATACGCAGTATTTT. Translation: CASSWAGLAGTDTQYF. The full variable domain, completed using reference TRBV5-4 and TRBJ2-3, is ETGVTQSPTHLIKTRGQQVTLRCSSQSGHNTVSWYQQALGQGPQFIFQYYREEENGRGNFPPRFSGLQFPNYSSELNVNALELDDSALYLCASSWAGLAGTDTQYFGPGTRLTVL.

The chain uses TRBV19 and TRBJ2-1; D uncertain. CDR3 length: 13 amino acids. Trimming pared 11 bases from V and 0 bases from J, leaving 11 bases between. Germline CDR1 is LNHDA and CDR2 is SQIVND (reference sequence). CDR3 sequence reads: CASGDSSYNEQFF. The CDR3 DNA reads as TGTGCCTCTGGAGATAGCTCCTACAATGAGCAGTTCTTC.

V is TRBV9 and J is TRBJ2-3, with a tentative D call TRBD2 (6 bases). This CDR3 region has 14 residues. Trimming left V 2 bases short and J 4 bases short, with 11 bases between. CDR1 and CDR2 from the germline V gene are SGDLS and YYNGEE. This CDR3 reads CASSVSRRADTQYF. The CDR3, as DNA: TGTGCCAGCAGCGTTAGTAGGAGGGCAGATACGCAGTATTTT. Looking up the rest from reference TRBV9 and TRBJ2-3 gives the full variable domain: DSGVTQTPKHLITATGQRVTLRCSPRSGDLSVYWYQQSLDQGLQFLIQYYNGEERAKGNILERFSAQQFPDLHSELNLSSLELGDSALYFCASSVSRRADTQYFGPGTRLTVL.

V usage is TRBV7-9 and J usage is TRBJ1-2; 7 nucleotides match TRBD1. With V trimmed by 4 bases and J by 7 bases, 3 bases remained unmatched. Per the germline V gene, CDR1 is SEHNR and CDR2 is FQNEAQ (reference sequence). The CDR3 consists of 12 residues. CDR3 protein: CASSSNRGGYTF. The CDR3 DNA reads as TGTGCCAGCAGCTCAAACAGGGGTGGCTACACCTTC. Drawing the rest from reference TRBV7-9 and TRBJ1-2, the complete variable domain is DTGVSQNPRHKITKRGQNVTFRCDPISEHNRLYWYRQTLGQGPEFLTYFQNEAQLEKSRLLSDRFSAERPKGSFSTLEIQRTEQGDSAMYLCASSSNRGGYTFGSGTRLTVV.

This rearrangement joins TRBV6-5 to TRBJ1-5; 7 bases are shared with TRBD1. Germline trimming cut 8 bases from V and 2 bases from J; bases unmatched to any gene: 0. The germline CDR1 and CDR2 sequences are MNHEY and SVGAGI. This CDR3 has 12 residues. CDR3 sequence: CASGTGNQPQHF. DNA of the CDR3: TGTGCCAGCGGGACAGGCAATCAGCCCCAGCATTTT.

The chain has TRBV5-6 and TRBJ2-2; 8 bases are shared with TRBD1. The CDR3 contains 18 residues. Germline V gives CDR1 SGHDT, CDR2 YYEEEE. V was pared by 4 bases and J by 0 bases, with 11 bases of the junction left unmatched. DNA of the CDR3: TGTGCCAGCAGCGTAAGAAAAACGGGACAGGCGAACACCGGGGAGCTGTTTTTT. As protein: CASSVRKTGQANTGELFF.

This clonotype was recorded only once. This chain connects TRBV19 to TRBJ2-2; 8 bases align to TRBD1. Per the germline V gene, CDR1 is LNHDA and CDR2 is SQIVND (reference sequence). The ends lost 3 bases at V and 2 bases at J; junction bases unmatched: 2. The CDR3 has 15 amino acids. CDR3 coding DNA: TGTGCCAGTAGTATCGCAGGGGGCAACACCGGGGAGCTGTTTTTT. As protein: CASSIAGGNTGELFF.

The gene calls are TRBV5-1 and TRBJ2-1; TRBD2 matches 9 bases. Germline CDR1 and CDR2: SGHRS and YFSETQ. V lost 4 bases, J lost 3 bases, and 5 bases stayed unmatched. This CDR3 is built from 15 residues. As DNA, the CDR3 is TGCGCCAGCAGCGCCGGGACTAGCAACTACAATGAGCAGTTCTTC. This translates into CASSAGTSNYNEQFF.

The CDR3 spells CASRALGDEQYF. The CDR3 DNA follows: TGTGCCAGCAGGGCTCTGGGGGACGAGCAGTACTTC. The chain carries TRBV2 and TRBJ2-7; D tentatively reads TRBD1 or TRBD2 (5 bases each). The CDR3 contains 12 residues. Deletions cut 6 bases from V and 5 bases from J, with 11 bases between. Germline V gives CDR1 SNHLY, CDR2 FYNNEI.

The chain recombines TRBV12-3 or TRBV12-4 with TRBJ1-2; D might be TRBD1 (6 bases). There are 14 residues in the CDR3. V lost 5 bases, J lost 14 bases, and 24 bases lay in between. This CDR3 is CASSLIGTTNPRTF. In DNA form, the CDR3 reads TGTGCCAGCAGTCTGATAGGGACAACCAACCCAAGGACCTTC.

The chain carries TRBV7-8 and TRBJ1-4; D not resolved. Trimming pared 5 bases from V and 7 bases from J, leaving 8 bases between. Germline values: CDR1 SGHVS, CDR2 FQNEAQ. The CDR3 is 12 amino acids. The CDR3 bases are TGTGCCAGCAGCCTCGCCTCTGAAAAACTGTTTTTT. Its translation is CASSLASEKLFF.

This chain uses TRBV28 with TRBJ2-1, with 9 bases identical to TRBD2. The CDR3 runs 15 residues. The germline gives CDR1 MDHEN, CDR2 SYDVKM. The junction had 7 bases not matched to a gene; V was cut back by 6 bases and J by 4 bases. The CDR3 loop reads CASRGLAGIYNEQFF. The CDR3 bases are TGTGCCAGCAGAGGGCTAGCGGGAATATACAATGAGCAGTTCTTC.

The chain carries TRBV20-1 and TRBJ2-2; no firm D call. This CDR3 spans 15 amino acids. The V gene lost 1 base and the J gene lost 4 bases, with 13 bases spanning the gap. CDR1 is DFQATT and CDR2 is SNEGSKA in the germline V gene (reference sequence). CDR3 in amino acids: CSARGQHGGTGELFF. CDR3 sequence (DNA): TGCAGTGCTAGAGGTCAACACGGTGGCACCGGGGAGCTGTTTTTT.

This rearrangement joins TRBV7-9 to TRBJ2-1; no definite D call. This CDR3 comprises 8 residues. CDR1 is SEHNR and CDR2 is FQNEAQ in the germline V gene (reference sequence). The germline V and J ends were trimmed by 7 bases and 8 bases, with 0 bases remaining between them. The CDR3 DNA reads TGTGCCAGCAATGAGCAGTTCTTC. Protein sequence: CASNEQFF.

The V gene is TRBV19, the J gene TRBJ2-1; 12 nucleotides line up with TRBD2. CDR1 and CDR2 from the germline V gene are LNHDA and SQIVND (reference sequence). The J segment lost 7 bases and the V segment lost 4 bases, leaving 8 bases of the junction unmatched. This CDR3 is built from 16 residues. The DNA for the CDR3 is TGTGCCAGTAGTAGAATGACTAGCGGGAGTGGGAATGAGCAGTTCTTC. Translated: CASSRMTSGSGNEQFF.

The gene calls are TRBV6-5 and TRBJ1-2, with D maybe TRBD1 (6 bases). In germline, CDR1 is MNHEY, CDR2 SVGAGI. V shed 0 bases and J shed 6 bases, with 14 bases lying between them. The CDR3 totals 15 residues. CDR3 nucleotides: TGTGCCAGCAGTTACTCGAATCCGGACAGCGATGGCTACACCTTC. The encoded protein is CASSYSNPDSDGYTF.

The chain couples TRBV3-1 to TRBJ1-6; the match to TRBD1 covers 9 bases. Germline CDR1 reads LGHDT; CDR2 reads YNNKEL (reference sequence). The CDR3 is 15 residues long. Losses at the gene ends were 3 bases for V and 7 bases for J; bases not matched to a gene: 4. The CDR3 loop reads CASSHRDRENSPLHF. As DNA, the CDR3 is TGTGCCAGCAGCCACCGGGACAGGGAGAATTCACCCCTCCACTTT.

The chain combines TRBV4-1 with TRBJ1-4; D is possibly TRBD1 (5 bases). This CDR3 has 15 residues. Trimming cost V 5 bases and J 4 bases, with 14 bases left between them. CDR1 and CDR2 from the germline V gene are MGHRA and YSYEKL. CDR3 in DNA: TGCGCCAGCAGCACCAGGTGGGGACTTAATGAAAAACTGTTTTTT. Translating it yields CASSTRWGLNEKLFF.

The genes are TRBV12-3 or TRBV12-4 and TRBJ1-1; no reliable D call. Trimming pared 0 bases from V and 4 bases from J, leaving 9 bases between. CDR3 size: 14 residues. CDR3 sequence (DNA): TGTGCCAGCAGTTTAGCCGGCGGGTTCACTGAAGCTTTCTTT. Translation: CASSLAGGFTEAFF.

V and J are TRBV19 and TRBJ2-7, with D possibly matching TRBD1 (5 bases). The CDR3 consists of 15 residues. Trimming cost V 2 bases and J 2 bases, with 13 bases left between them. Germline assignment: CDR1 LNHDA and CDR2 SQIVND (reference sequence). CDR3 nucleotides: TGTGCCAGTAGTATAAATGGACAACTCGCCTACGAGCAGTACTTC. Translated, it gives CASSINGQLAYEQYF.